These 10 T cell receptor beta chains share one sample of origin, sequenced in a study of cytomegalovirus exposure and HLA in healthy donors. Only in-frame clones appear in the TCRdb table, and some are missing; sequencing was by immunoSEQ multiplex PCR. The data hold about 240,000 clones, with more than 75% observed a single time. The sequenced sample was PBMCs. The receptors were gathered from a woman in her 30s in good health and CMV-seropositive.

The chain couples TRBV18 to TRBJ2-3; TRBD1 aligns across 8 bases. Germline V gene data show CDR1 as KGHSH and CDR2 as LQKENI. The V and J ends lost 5 bases and 1 base, in that order; junction bases with no gene match: 5. CDR3 length equals 15 residues. The CDR3 bases are TGTGCCAGCTCAGCCGGACAGGGTGGCACAGATACGCAGTATTTT. This codes for CASSAGQGGTDTQYF.

The chain links TRBV19 to TRBJ2-7; the D is unclear. Trimming stripped 4 bases from V and 9 bases from J, with 10 bases between. The CDR3 has 11 amino acids. CDR1 and CDR2 from the germline V gene are LNHDA and SQIVND (reference sequence). CDR3 in DNA: TGTGCCAGTAGTAATGGGCGCAGGCAGTACTTC. Translating gives CASSNGRRQYF. The variable domain in full, completed from reference TRBV19 and TRBJ2-7, reads DGGITQSPKYLFRKEGQNVTLSCEQNLNHDAMYWYRQDPGQGLRLIYYSQIVNDFQKGDIAEGYSVSREKKESFPLTVTSAQKNPTAFYLCASSNGRRQYFGPGTRLTVT.

V and J are TRBV27 and TRBJ2-1; TRBD1 matches at 11 bases. Germline trimming cut 5 bases from V and 12 bases from J; bases unmatched to any gene: 15. CDR1 is MNHEY, CDR2 SMNVEV, per germline (reference sequence). The CDR3 covers 16 residues. CDR3 sequence: CASSRTAGQGVLRQFF. Here the CDR3 DNA reads TGTGCCAGCAGTCGCACTGCGGGACAGGGGGTTTTGAGGCAGTTCTTC.

J is TRBJ1-1 and V is TRBV29-1; no reliable D call. V was pared by 7 bases and J by 2 bases, with 14 bases between. The germline CDR1 and CDR2 sequences are SQVTM and ANQGSEA. The CDR3 runs to 13 residues. CDR3 protein: CSALKEGNTEAFF. CDR3 nucleotide sequence: TGCAGCGCCCTGAAAGAGGGAAACACTGAAGCTTTCTTT. Supplemented by reference TRBV29-1 and TRBJ1-1, the full variable domain reads SAVISQKPSRDICQRGTSLTIQCQVDSQVTMMFWYRQQPGQSLTLIATANQGSEATYESGFVIDKFPISRPNLTFSTLTVSNMSPEDSSIYLCSALKEGNTEAFFGQGTRLTVV.

The chain carries TRBV7-2 and TRBJ2-7, with D possibly TRBD2 on 5 matching bases. V shed 4 bases and J shed 9 bases, with 10 bases lying between them. Germline CDR1 reads SGHTA; CDR2 reads FQGNSA. This CDR3 comprises 11 residues. CDR3 in amino acids: CASSSQAGQYF. The CDR3 coding sequence is TGTGCCAGCAGCTCCCAGGCGGGGCAGTACTTC.

This chain links TRBV12-5 with TRBJ1-2, with 9 bases that match TRBD1. CDR1 is LGHNT, CDR2 FRNRAP, per germline. The junction had 10 bases not matched to a gene; V was cut back by 6 bases and J by 11 bases. The CDR3 has 13 amino acids. The CDR3, as DNA: TGTGCTAGTGGCCTCGGGACAGGGACTGTATACACCTTC. It encodes CASGLGTGTVYTF. Together with reference TRBV12-5 and TRBJ1-2, the CDR3 gives the full variable domain: DARVTQTPRHKVTEMGQEVTMRCQPILGHNTVFWYRQTMMQGLELLAYFRNRAPLDDSGMPKDRFSAEMPDATLATLKIQPSEPRDSAVYFCASGLGTGTVYTFGSGTRLTVV.

This chain uses TRBV5-4 with TRBJ2-7, with D possibly being TRBD2 (7 bases). V lost 4 bases, J lost 3 bases, and 23 bases lay in between. The CDR3 spans 17 residues. In germline, CDR1 is SGHNT, CDR2 YYREEE (reference sequence). CDR3 DNA sequence: TGTGCCAGCAGCCATATAACCGGGGGGCTTTTAAACTACGAGCAGTACTTC. As protein: CASSHITGGLLNYEQYF.

The chain links TRBV2 to TRBJ2-1, with D possibly being TRBD2 (5 bases). The V gene's germline CDR1 is SNHLY and CDR2 FYNNEI. The CDR3 is made up of 14 amino acids. The ends were cut back, 9 bases at V and 7 bases at J, with 19 bases in the middle. CDR3 sequence: CASQDPSRGNEQFF. In nucleotides, the CDR3 is TGTGCCAGTCAAGACCCCTCCCGGGGAAATGAGCAGTTCTTC.

The chain is built from TRBV7-6 and TRBJ2-1; TRBD2 matches at 13 bases. Germline V CDR1 and CDR2: SGHVS, FNYEAQ. This CDR3 contains 15 residues. V shed 1 base and J 8 bases; nucleotides not matched to a gene: 2. The CDR3 DNA reads TGTGCCAGCAGCTTAGGGACTAGCGGGAGAGATGAGCAGTTCTTC. Residues: CASSLGTSGRDEQFF. Filled out from reference TRBV7-6 and TRBJ2-1, the complete variable domain reads GAGVSQSPRYKVTKRGQDVALRCDPISGHVSLYWYRQALGQGPEFLTYFNYEAQQDKSGLPNDRFSAERPEGSISTLTIQRTEQRDSAMYRCASSLGTSGRDEQFFGPGTRLTVL.

This clone occurred a few times. The genes are TRBV28 and TRBJ1-2, with TRBD1 as a possible D gene (6 bases). In germline, CDR1 is MDHEN, CDR2 SYDVKM. This CDR3 is built from 14 residues. V lost 2 bases, J lost 5 bases, and 12 bases lay in between. The CDR3 loop is CASSLAGARYGYTF. The CDR3, as DNA: TGTGCCAGCAGTTTAGCGGGGGCTAGGTATGGCTACACCTTC.